The 19 T cell receptor beta chains presented below share a single source sample, sequenced in a study of shared clonotypes between healthy human individuals. The assay was immunoSEQ multiplex PCR, and TCRdb's table has in-frame clones only and misses some. The table lists 2 million to 2.5 million clones, about 90% of them singletons. Sequenced material: naive CD4+ T cells from PBMCs. The subset denotes: CD45RA+ positively selected. All receptors derive from a man aged 18 to 29 in good health. Some clones in this sample may be carry-over from other donors' samples.

Regarding this clone: Other DNA sequences in the sample encode the same CDR3. The chain couples TRBV2 to TRBJ2-5, with D hard to call. In germline, CDR1 is SNHLY, CDR2 FYNNEI. This CDR3 has 13 amino acids. V lost 4 bases and J 2 bases, leaving 8 bases between the germline ends. CDR3 sequence (DNA): TGTGCCAGCAGTGGGGCAGGACAAGAGACCCAGTACTTC. Its protein is CASSGAGQETQYF. Together with reference TRBV2 and TRBJ2-5, the CDR3 gives the full variable domain: EPEVTQTPSHQVTQMGQEVILRCVPISNHLYFYWYRQILGQKVEFLVSFYNNEISEKSEIFDDQFSVERPDGSNFTLKIRSTKLEDSAMYFCASSGAGQETQYFGPGTRLLVL.

CDR3 residues: CASSYSQRTQYF. As DNA, the CDR3 is TGTGCCAGCAGTTACTCACAACGGACGCAGTATTTT. This chain joins TRBV6-6 and TRBJ2-3; D remains unclear. The length of the CDR3 is 12 residues. Germline loops: CDR1 MNHNY, CDR2 SVGAGI (reference sequence). The ends were cut back, 0 bases at V and 9 bases at J, with 7 bases in the middle.

This chain joins TRBV6-6 and TRBJ2-5; D is undetermined. V gave up 6 bases and J gave up 2 bases, with 4 bases separating them. Germline V gives CDR1 MNHNY, CDR2 SVGAGI (reference sequence). The CDR3 is 11 amino acids. The CDR3 loop reads CASSKQETQYF. CDR3 DNA: TGTGCCAGCAGCAAACAAGAGACCCAGTACTTC.

V usage is TRBV5-4 and J usage is TRBJ2-7; 14 bases align to TRBD2. The trim removed 4 bases at V and 6 bases at J, leaving 21 bases unmatched. CDR1 and CDR2 from the germline V gene are SGHNT and YYREEE (reference sequence). The CDR3 length is 20 residues. CDR3 loop: CASSGKSSGLAGVAIGEQYF. CDR3 nucleotide sequence: TGTGCCAGCAGCGGCAAATCATCGGGACTAGCGGGAGTTGCGATCGGCGAGCAGTACTTC.

This chain uses TRBV18 with TRBJ1-2; D is possibly TRBD1 (6 bases). CDR3 length: 12 residues. Trimming removed 6 bases at V and 6 bases at J, with 11 bases between. The germline V gene has CDR1 KGHSH and CDR2 LQKENI. The CDR3: CASSLRGNGYTF. The DNA for the CDR3 is TGTGCCAGCTCCCTCAGGGGTAATGGCTACACCTTC. The full variable domain, with the rest looked up from reference TRBV18 and TRBJ1-2, is NAGVMQNPRHLVRRRGQEARLRCSPMKGHSHVYWYRQLPEEGLKFMVYLQKENIIDESGMPKERFSAEFPKEGPSILRIQQVVRGDSAAYFCASSLRGNGYTFGSGTRLTVV.

V is TRBV28 and J is TRBJ1-2; possible D gene TRBD1, 5 bases. V lost 5 bases and J lost 7, with 17 bases in between. The germline CDR1 and CDR2 sequences are MDHEN and SYDVKM. The CDR3 totals 14 residues. In DNA form, the CDR3 reads TGTGCCAGCAGTCCCCCAATGGCGGGGCCTGGCTACACCTTC. Its translation is CASSPPMAGPGYTF.

This chain links TRBV18 with TRBJ2-3, with D possibly called TRBD1 or TRBD2 (5 bases each). V lost 6 bases to trimming and J lost 5 bases, with 21 bases between them. The CDR3 runs 16 residues. Germline V gene sequence: CDR1 KGHSH, CDR2 LQKENI. DNA for the CDR3: TGTGCCAGCTCTCCCGCCTTGATCGGGGCCGGAGATACGCAGTATTTT. The encoded protein is CASSPALIGAGDTQYF.

This clone was found a few times. This chain links TRBV5-6 with TRBJ1-5; weak D call: TRBD1 (6 bases). The CDR3 is 16 amino acids. Germline CDR1 reads SGHDT; CDR2 reads YYEEEE. The ends were cut back, 4 bases at V and 6 bases at J, with 20 bases in the middle. The chain's CDR3 is CASSRGPREGGQPQHF. In DNA form, the CDR3 reads TGTGCCAGCAGCCGCGGCCCCAGGGAGGGGGGTCAGCCCCAGCATTTT.

This clone has a single count. The gene calls are TRBV30 and TRBJ2-1; a weak D match, TRBD2 (5 bases). V dropped 4 bases and J dropped 6 bases, with 22 bases sitting between them. Per the germline V gene, CDR1 is GTSNPN and CDR2 is SVGIG (reference sequence). This CDR3 is 16 amino acids long. CDR3 protein: CAWKPRERSPLNEQFF. The CDR3 nucleotides read TGTGCCTGGAAACCCCGAGAGCGGAGCCCCCTCAATGAGCAGTTCTTC.

As concerns this clone: Other DNA sequences in this sample translate to the same CDR3. The rearrangement joins TRBV5-1 to TRBJ1-1, with TRBD1 as a possible D gene (6 bases). This CDR3 comprises 15 residues. From germline, CDR1 is SGHRS and CDR2 YFSETQ. V was cut by 0 bases and J by 0 bases, with 9 bases left in between. CDR3 amino acids: CASSLGSGVNTEAFF. DNA of the CDR3: TGCGCCAGCAGCTTGGGGTCAGGGGTGAACACTGAAGCTTTCTTT. The whole variable domain, filled in from reference TRBV5-1 and TRBJ1-1, reads KAGVTQTPRYLIKTRGQQVTLSCSPISGHRSVSWYQQTPGQGLQFLFEYFSETQRNKGNFPGRFSGRQFSNSRSEMNVSTLELGDSALYLCASSLGSGVNTEAFFGQGTRLTVV.

The chain joins TRBV28 to TRBJ2-1; a possible D gene is TRBD1 (7 bases). CDR1 is MDHEN, CDR2 SYDVKM, per germline. There are 17 residues in the CDR3. Between the trimmed V and J ends, which lost 6 bases and 8 bases, there was a span of 26 bases. For the CDR3, the DNA is TGTGCCAGCAGCTCTCGACAGGGTTTAGCGGCATCTCATGAGCAGTTCTTC. Protein product: CASSSRQGLAASHEQFF.

The gene calls are TRBV19 and TRBJ2-4; D possibly corresponds to TRBD2 (5 bases). Trimming left V 3 bases short and J 1 base short, with 10 bases between. CDR3 length: 15 residues. Per germline, CDR1 LNHDA and CDR2 SQIVND (reference sequence). As DNA, the CDR3 is TGTGCCAGTAGTATCGGGATTTGGGCCAAAAACATTCAGTACTTC. This encodes CASSIGIWAKNIQYF.

In the case of this clone: Within the sample, other DNA sequences also encode this same CDR3. V gene TRBV28 combines with J gene TRBJ2-5; 7 bases map to TRBD1. V was clipped by 6 bases and J by 2 bases; unmatched bases: 3. The CDR3 is made up of 13 amino acids. Germline V lookup: CDR1 MDHEN, CDR2 SYDVKM. CDR3 loop: CASSRDRQETQYF. The CDR3 nucleotides are TGTGCCAGCAGCAGGGACAGACAAGAGACCCAGTACTTC.

This clone showed up just once. The rearrangement links TRBV13 to TRBJ2-7; maybe TRBD2 (5 bases). Between the trimmed V and J ends, which lost 1 base and 6 bases, there was a span of 34 bases. Germline CDR1 PRHDT, CDR2 FYEKMQ (reference sequence). The CDR3 is 21 amino acids. The CDR3 DNA sequence: TGTGCCAGCAGCTTAGCGTGTTACCCCCGGGTTATGCGGGCGCCTCGGTGCGAGCAGTACTTC. This sequence encodes CASSLACYPRVMRAPRCEQYF.

V is TRBV2 and J is TRBJ2-4; 7 bases match TRBD2. The CDR3 loop spans 12 amino acids. Trimming removed 8 bases from V and 8 bases from J; junction bases left unmatched: 6. The germline gives CDR1 SNHLY, CDR2 FYNNEI. The CDR3 here is CASRREGDIQYF. In DNA, the CDR3 is TGTGCCAGCCGCAGGGAGGGTGACATTCAGTACTTC.

A single count supports this clone. The chain carries TRBV29-1 and TRBJ2-6; D is uncertain. CDR3 length equals 13 residues. Germline V gene data show CDR1 as SQVTM and CDR2 as ANQGSEA. Trimming shortened V by 3 bases and J by 0 bases, and 3 bases separated the two germline ends. The CDR3 region has the DNA TGCAGCGTTGACAGCTCTGGGGCCAACGTCCTGACTTTC. It is translated as CSVDSSGANVLTF.

This clone has just one count. This sample includes further DNA sequences coding for the same CDR3. The chain links TRBV28 to TRBJ2-7; D not certain. V lost 2 bases to trimming and J lost 5 bases, with 4 bases between them. Germline CDR1 reads MDHEN; CDR2 reads SYDVKM. This CDR3 is 11 amino acids long. The chain's CDR3 is CASSLTHEQYF. For the CDR3, the DNA is TGTGCCAGCAGTTTAACCCACGAGCAGTACTTC. Variable domain in full (rest from reference TRBV28 and TRBJ2-7): DVKVTQSSRYLVKRTGEKVFLECVQDMDHENMFWYRQDPGLGLRLIYFSYDVKMKEKGDIPEGYSVSREKKERFSLILESASTNQTSMYLCASSLTHEQYFGPGTRLTVT.

The V call is TRBV4-1, the J call TRBJ2-3, with D hard to call. V dropped 4 bases and J dropped 4 bases, with 6 bases sitting between them. Germline V lookup: CDR1 MGHRA, CDR2 YSYEKL. The CDR3 loop spans 12 amino acids. DNA of the CDR3: TGCGCCAGCAGCCGTCCAGCAGATACGCAGTATTTT. It is translated as CASSRPADTQYF.

The CDR3 sequence: CASSTGTPPYEQYF. DNA of the CDR3: TGTGCCAGCTCAACCGGGACACCCCCCTACGAGCAGTACTTC. The V call is TRBV18, the J call TRBJ2-7; D may be TRBD1 (6 bases). The CDR3 length is 14 residues. Trimming took 5 bases from V and 2 from J, leaving 13 bases between them. Looked up from germline, CDR1 is KGHSH and CDR2 is LQKENI.